Below are 29 T cell receptor beta chains sequenced from a single sample in a study of blood T cell repertoires in COVID-19. Clones were read by immunoSEQ multiplex PCR, and TCRdb kept only the in-frame ones, dropping some. Of 110,000 to 150,000 clones listed, more than 80% are singletons. Source material: peripheral blood. Receptor source: an elderly woman with acute or convalescent COVID-19.

V usage is TRBV2 and J usage is TRBJ2-1; D ambiguous. From germline, CDR1 is SNHLY and CDR2 FYNNEI. The length of the CDR3 is 12 residues. The germline V and J ends were trimmed by 4 bases and 4 bases, with 5 bases remaining between them. The CDR3 spells CASSADYNEQFF. DNA of the CDR3: TGTGCCAGCAGTGCAGATTACAATGAGCAGTTCTTC.

The rearrangement uses TRBV2 and TRBJ1-2, with D hard to call. Germline V lookup: CDR1 SNHLY, CDR2 FYNNEI. The CDR3 totals 14 residues. V lost 5 bases and J lost 4, with 14 bases in between. CDR3 in amino acids: CASSKGLLVYGYTF. The CDR3 DNA is TGTGCCAGCAGTAAAGGACTCCTAGTCTATGGCTACACCTTC.

The chain combines TRBV7-2 with TRBJ1-5, with unresolved D. Trimming removed 5 bases from V and 2 bases from J, with 16 bases in between. CDR1 and CDR2 from the germline V gene are SGHTA and FQGNSA. The CDR3 runs to 16 residues. CDR3 loop: CASSPPGKGGNQPQHF. CDR3 sequence (DNA): TGTGCCAGCAGCCCCCCTGGAAAGGGAGGCAATCAGCCCCAGCATTTT.

V and J are TRBV19 and TRBJ1-5; 9 nucleotides agree with TRBD1. The CDR3 loop spans 16 amino acids. Germline V lookup: CDR1 LNHDA, CDR2 SQIVND (reference sequence). V was pared by 4 bases and J by 2 bases, with 6 bases of the junction left unmatched. Here the CDR3 DNA reads TGTGCCAGTAGTAACCCACAGGGGGCTGGCAATCAGCCCCAGCATTTT. This gives the protein CASSNPQGAGNQPQHF.

This clone was recorded only once. The chain is built from TRBV7-6 and TRBJ2-1; 10 positions match TRBD1. The CDR3 has 15 amino acids. Germline CDR1 is SGHVS and CDR2 is FNYEAQ. Unmatched junction bases numbered 4, after V lost 4 bases and J lost 4 bases. CDR3 bases: TGTGCCAGCAGCTACGGACAGGGGGAGTACAATGAGCAGTTCTTC. Protein product: CASSYGQGEYNEQFF.

This clone turned up a few times. CDR3 nucleotide sequence: TGTGCCAGTAGTATGTTCGCAGGGGATCGGGATGGCTACACCTTC. Translating it yields CASSMFAGDRDGYTF. The chain is built from TRBV19 and TRBJ1-2; D is possibly TRBD1 (6 bases). There are 15 residues in the CDR3. Germline V lookup: CDR1 LNHDA, CDR2 SQIVND (reference sequence). The germline V and J ends were trimmed by 3 bases and 6 bases, with 17 bases remaining between them. The full variable domain, its missing parts supplied by reference TRBV19 and TRBJ1-2, is DGGITQSPKYLFRKEGQNVTLSCEQNLNHDAMYWYRQDPGQGLRLIYYSQIVNDFQKGDIAEGYSVSREKKESFPLTVTSAQKNPTAFYLCASSMFAGDRDGYTFGSGTRLTVV.

V usage is TRBV19 and J usage is TRBJ2-4; 9 bases line up with TRBD1. The J segment lost 8 bases and the V segment lost 5 bases, leaving 7 bases of the junction unmatched. The CDR3 runs to 14 residues. Germline values: CDR1 LNHDA, CDR2 SQIVND (reference sequence). The CDR3 region is CASSAYRGRDIQYF. The CDR3 coding sequence is TGTGCCAGTAGTGCCTACAGGGGGCGAGACATTCAGTACTTC.

The chain recombines TRBV12-3 or TRBV12-4 with TRBJ2-6; D gene uncertain. The V gene lost 7 bases and the J gene lost 6 bases, with 4 bases spanning the gap. CDR3 length: 11 residues. DNA of the CDR3: TGTGCCAGCACAAAGGCCAACGTCCTGACTTTC. This sequence encodes CASTKANVLTF.

The J gene is TRBJ2-5, the V gene TRBV18; perhaps TRBD2 as D (5 bases). The CDR3 runs 16 residues. Between the trimmed V and J ends, which lost 0 bases and 4 bases, there was a span of 15 bases. The germline V gene has CDR1 KGHSH and CDR2 LQKENI. This CDR3 is CASSPPALPRAETQYF. The DNA for the CDR3 is TGTGCCAGCTCACCACCTGCATTGCCGAGGGCAGAGACCCAGTACTTC. The full variable domain, rest sourced from reference TRBV18 and TRBJ2-5, is NAGVMQNPRHLVRRRGQEARLRCSPMKGHSHVYWYRQLPEEGLKFMVYLQKENIIDESGMPKERFSAEFPKEGPSILRIQQVVRGDSAAYFCASSPPALPRAETQYFGPGTRLLVL.

The CDR3 spells CASSLLQNTEAFF. For the CDR3, the DNA is TGCGCCAGCAGCTTGTTACAGAACACTGAAGCTTTCTTT. The rearrangement uses TRBV5-1 and TRBJ1-1, with no clear D. Germline lookup yields CDR1 SGHRS and CDR2 YFSETQ. V gave up 1 base and J gave up 1 base, with 5 bases separating them. This CDR3 contains 13 residues. The full variable domain, in which reference TRBV5-1 and TRBJ1-1 provide the parts outside the CDR3, is KAGVTQTPRYLIKTRGQQVTLSCSPISGHRSVSWYQQTPGQGLQFLFEYFSETQRNKGNFPGRFSGRQFSNSRSEMNVSTLELGDSALYLCASSLLQNTEAFFGQGTRLTVV.

As to this clone: The germline gene is not matched at one end of the junction; a read error may be the cause. V gene TRBV18 combines with J gene TRBJ1-1, with a possible D match to TRBD1 (6 bases). Germline V gene data show CDR1 as KGHSH and CDR2 as LQKENI. This CDR3 is 17 amino acids long. CDR3: CASSPPNRAGVNTEAFF. For the CDR3, the DNA is TGTGCCAGCTCGCCACCGAACAGGGCGGGCGTGAACACTGAAGCTTTCTTT. The whole variable domain, remainder taken from reference TRBV18 and TRBJ1-1, is NAGVMQNPRHLVRRRGQEARLRCSPMKGHSHVYWYRQLPEEGLKFMVYLQKENIIDESGMPKERFSAEFPKEGPSILRIQQVVRGDSAAYFCASSPPNRAGVNTEAFFGQGTRLTVV.

The rearrangement joins TRBV20-1 to TRBJ1-4; D perhaps matches TRBD1 (5 bases). Deletions cut 1 base from V and 8 bases from J, with 5 bases between. This CDR3 spans 11 amino acids. Germline CDR1 and CDR2: DFQATT and SNEGSKA (reference sequence). DNA for the CDR3: TGCAGTGCTAGAGGACAGGAAAAACTGTTTTTT. Translation gives CSARGQEKLFF.

This clone was seen a few times. The CDR3 sequence is CASSLVASSSYEQYF. CDR3 coding DNA: TGCGCCAGCAGCTTGGTAGCCTCGAGCTCCTACGAGCAGTACTTC. The rearrangement uses TRBV5-1 and TRBJ2-7, with D unclear. V dropped 0 bases and J dropped 0 bases, with 10 bases sitting between them. The V gene's germline CDR1 is SGHRS and CDR2 YFSETQ. The CDR3 has 15 residues.

The chain employs TRBV12-3 or TRBV12-4 and TRBJ1-2; D perhaps matches TRBD1 (6 bases). The CDR3 consists of 13 residues. The ends were cut back, 6 bases at V and 3 bases at J, with 11 bases in the middle. The CDR3 DNA is TGTGCCAGCAGGAAACAGGGCTACTATGGCTACACCTTC. Translated, it gives CASRKQGYYGYTF.

The chain recombines TRBV14 with TRBJ2-7, with TRBD1 matching over 9 bases. There are 15 residues in the CDR3. Per germline, CDR1 SGHDN and CDR2 FVKESK. Losses at the gene ends were 4 bases for V and 2 bases for J; bases not matched to a gene: 6. CDR3 sequence reads: CASSPAGTGTYEQYF. DNA of the CDR3: TGTGCCAGCAGCCCTGCCGGGACAGGGACCTACGAGCAGTACTTC.

The V gene is TRBV13, the J gene TRBJ1-6, with D possibly being TRBD1 (6 bases). The CDR3 runs to 19 residues. CDR1 and CDR2 from the germline V gene are PRHDT and FYEKMQ (reference sequence). Deletions cut 1 base from V and 6 bases from J, with 22 bases between. The CDR3 loop reads CASSLEGEVVGQLNSPLHF. The CDR3 bases are TGTGCCAGCAGCTTAGAGGGTGAGGTAGTAGGACAGCTTAATTCACCCCTCCACTTT.

The chain joins TRBV13 to TRBJ1-6; 8 nucleotides line up with TRBD1. Trimming cost V 5 bases and J 9 bases; bases outside gene matches: 6. The CDR3 loop spans 14 amino acids. CDR1 is PRHDT and CDR2 is FYEKMQ in the germline V gene (reference sequence). Written as DNA, the CDR3 is TGTGCCAGCAGCCCAGGGGGCTGGGGTTCACCCCTCCACTTT. Translation gives CASSPGGWGSPLHF.

The rearrangement joins TRBV6-5 to TRBJ1-1, with TRBD1 as a possible D gene (5 bases). V lost 2 bases, J lost 0 bases, and 10 bases lay in between. CDR3 length equals 15 residues. The germline CDR1 and CDR2 sequences are MNHEY and SVGAGI. In DNA, the CDR3 is TGTGCCAGCAGTTACGCCGACAGAGTGAACACTGAAGCTTTCTTT. Translation gives CASSYADRVNTEAFF.

This chain links TRBV5-8 with TRBJ1-5, with 8 bases lining up with TRBD1. The CDR3 is 14 amino acids. The V and J ends lost 6 bases and 6 bases, in that order; junction bases with no gene match: 8. The germline V gene encodes CDR1 SGHTS and CDR2 YDEGEE. The CDR3 DNA sequence: TGTGCCAGCATCACCGGACAGGGCCGTCAGCCCCAGCATTTT. Residues: CASITGQGRQPQHF.

In nucleotides, the CDR3 is TGCGCCAGCAGCCAAGCCGGAACTAGGGATTATGGCTACACCTTC. Translated, it gives CASSQAGTRDYGYTF. The genes are TRBV4-1 and TRBJ1-2; no definite D call. CDR1 and CDR2 from the germline V gene are MGHRA and YSYEKL. Trimming took off 1 base at V and 5 bases at J, with 14 bases between the two ends. The CDR3 is made up of 15 amino acids.

This rearrangement joins TRBV5-8 to TRBJ1-5; D is unresolved. The V gene lost 1 base and the J gene lost 6 bases, with 11 bases spanning the gap. The germline V gene encodes CDR1 SGHTS and CDR2 YDEGEE. The CDR3 sequence is 14 residues long. The CDR3 sequence: CASSLRLSGQPQHF. The DNA of the CDR3 is TGTGCCAGCAGCTTGAGGCTGTCGGGTCAGCCCCAGCATTTT.

This clone was observed a few times. The chain carries TRBV5-1 and TRBJ1-1; D remains ambiguous. The CDR3 is 14 residues long. Between the trimmed V and J ends, which lost 0 bases and 5 bases, there was a span of 11 bases. CDR1 is SGHRS, CDR2 YFSETQ, per germline. For the CDR3, the DNA is TGCGCCAGCAGCTTGGGGAATCGGGAGACTGAAGCTTTCTTT. This translates into CASSLGNRETEAFF.

This chain links TRBV2 with TRBJ1-3, with D possibly TRBD1 on 5 matching bases. V lost 3 bases and J lost 2, with 11 bases in between. Germline CDR1 SNHLY, CDR2 FYNNEI. This CDR3 has 15 residues. CDR3 coding DNA: TGTGCCAGCAGTGATAGAGCAGGGACTGGAAACACCATATATTTT. Amino acids: CASSDRAGTGNTIYF.

The chain carries TRBV2 and TRBJ1-5; D is undetermined. CDR1 is SNHLY, CDR2 FYNNEI, per germline. This CDR3 has 12 amino acids. V shed 5 bases and J shed 7 bases, with 9 bases lying between them. The CDR3: CASSFLEQPQHF. The CDR3 nucleotides are TGTGCCAGCAGTTTCCTGGAGCAGCCCCAGCATTTT.

The chain is built from TRBV2 and TRBJ2-1; possibly TRBD2 for D (6 bases). Germline CDR1 is SNHLY and CDR2 is FYNNEI. The CDR3 length is 12 residues. Trimming took 8 bases from V and 6 from J, leaving 11 bases between them. CDR3 residues: CASGGGINEQFF. The CDR3 nucleotides read TGTGCCAGCGGCGGAGGGATCAATGAGCAGTTCTTC.

The chain has TRBV2 and TRBJ1-5, with 7 positions matching TRBD1. There are 13 residues in the CDR3. Germline CDR1 is SNHLY and CDR2 is FYNNEI. Trimming took 6 bases from V and 7 from J; bases not matched to a gene: 6. CDR3 coding DNA: TGTGCCAGCAGGACAGGGCGAGGACAGCCCCAGCATTTT. Its protein is CASRTGRGQPQHF.

The chain couples TRBV9 to TRBJ2-3; perhaps TRBD1 as D (5 bases). Germline CDR1 reads SGDLS; CDR2 reads YYNGEE. The CDR3 spans 12 residues. V lost 7 bases and J 5 bases, leaving 11 bases between the germline ends. The CDR3 region has the DNA TGTGCCAGCGGCTCTAGGGGAGATACGCAGTATTTT. This gives the protein CASGSRGDTQYF.

This clone is a singleton in its sample. This chain links TRBV4-1 with TRBJ1-2; 8 nucleotides agree with TRBD1. With V trimmed by 3 bases and J by 5 bases, 8 bases remained unmatched. Germline V gene lookup returns CDR1 MGHRA and CDR2 YSYEKL. The CDR3 runs to 15 residues. This CDR3 is CASSQMTGVRYGYTF. The CDR3 coding sequence is TGCGCCAGCAGCCAGATGACAGGGGTTCGGTATGGCTACACCTTC.

The rearrangement links TRBV6-2 or TRBV6-3 to TRBJ1-5; D is ambiguous. The length of the CDR3 is 13 residues. CDR1 is MNHEY and CDR2 is SVGEGT in the germline V gene. Trimming pared 2 bases from V and 4 bases from J, leaving 6 bases between. The CDR3 is CASSYGANQPQHF. CDR3 coding DNA: TGTGCCAGCAGTTACGGAGCTAATCAGCCCCAGCATTTT.